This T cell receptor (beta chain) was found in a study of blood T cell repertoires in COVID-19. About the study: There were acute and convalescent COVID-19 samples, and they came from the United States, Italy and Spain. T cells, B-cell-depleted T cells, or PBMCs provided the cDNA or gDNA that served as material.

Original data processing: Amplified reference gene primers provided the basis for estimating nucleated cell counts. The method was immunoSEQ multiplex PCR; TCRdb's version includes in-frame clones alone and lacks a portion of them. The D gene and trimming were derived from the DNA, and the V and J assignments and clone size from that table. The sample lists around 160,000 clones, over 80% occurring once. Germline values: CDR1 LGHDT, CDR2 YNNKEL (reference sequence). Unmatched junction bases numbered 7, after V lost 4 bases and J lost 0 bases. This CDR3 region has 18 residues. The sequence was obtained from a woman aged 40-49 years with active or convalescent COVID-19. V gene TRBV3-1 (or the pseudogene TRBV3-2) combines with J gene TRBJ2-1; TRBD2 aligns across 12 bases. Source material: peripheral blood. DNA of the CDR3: TGTGCCAGCAGCCTAGGACTAGCGGGGCCCGGCTCCTACAATGAGCAGTTCTTC. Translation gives CASSLGLAGPGSYNEQFF.